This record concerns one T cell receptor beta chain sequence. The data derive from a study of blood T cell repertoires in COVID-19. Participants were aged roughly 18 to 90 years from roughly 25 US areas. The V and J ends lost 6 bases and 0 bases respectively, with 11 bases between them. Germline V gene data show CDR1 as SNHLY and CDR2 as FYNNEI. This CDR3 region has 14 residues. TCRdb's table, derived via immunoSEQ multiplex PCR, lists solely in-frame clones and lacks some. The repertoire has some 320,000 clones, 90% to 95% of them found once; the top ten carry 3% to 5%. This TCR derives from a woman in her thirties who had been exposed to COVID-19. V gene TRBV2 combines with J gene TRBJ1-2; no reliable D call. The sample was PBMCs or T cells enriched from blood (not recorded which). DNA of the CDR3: TGTGCCAGCAGGGCTTTTACAACTAACTATGGCTACACCTTC. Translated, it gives CASRAFTTNYGYTF.